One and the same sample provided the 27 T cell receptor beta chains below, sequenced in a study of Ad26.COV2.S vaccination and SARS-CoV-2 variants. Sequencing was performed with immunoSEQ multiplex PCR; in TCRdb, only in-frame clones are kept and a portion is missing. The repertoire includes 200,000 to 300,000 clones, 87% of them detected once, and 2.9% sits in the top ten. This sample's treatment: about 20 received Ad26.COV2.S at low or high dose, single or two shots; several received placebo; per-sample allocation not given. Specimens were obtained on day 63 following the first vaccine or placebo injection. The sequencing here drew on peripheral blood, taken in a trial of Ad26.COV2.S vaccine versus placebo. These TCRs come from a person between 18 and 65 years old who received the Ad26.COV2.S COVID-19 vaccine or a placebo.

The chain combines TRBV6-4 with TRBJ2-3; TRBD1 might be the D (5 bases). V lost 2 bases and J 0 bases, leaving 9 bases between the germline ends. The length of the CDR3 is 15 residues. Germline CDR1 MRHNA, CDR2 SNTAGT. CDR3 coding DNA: TGTGCCAGCAGTGACGTCTACAGGAGCACAGATACGCAGTATTTT. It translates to CASSDVYRSTDTQYF.

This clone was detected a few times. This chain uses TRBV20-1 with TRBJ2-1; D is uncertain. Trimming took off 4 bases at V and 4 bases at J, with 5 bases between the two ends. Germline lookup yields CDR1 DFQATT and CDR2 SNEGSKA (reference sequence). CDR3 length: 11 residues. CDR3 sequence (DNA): TGCAGTGCTACGGAATACAATGAGCAGTTCTTC. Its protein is CSATEYNEQFF.

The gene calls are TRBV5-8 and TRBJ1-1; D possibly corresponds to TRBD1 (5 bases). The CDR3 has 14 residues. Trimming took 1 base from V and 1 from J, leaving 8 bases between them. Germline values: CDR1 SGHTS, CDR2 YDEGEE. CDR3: CASSLFGGNTEAFF. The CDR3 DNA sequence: TGTGCCAGCAGCTTGTTCGGGGGGAACACTGAAGCTTTCTTT.

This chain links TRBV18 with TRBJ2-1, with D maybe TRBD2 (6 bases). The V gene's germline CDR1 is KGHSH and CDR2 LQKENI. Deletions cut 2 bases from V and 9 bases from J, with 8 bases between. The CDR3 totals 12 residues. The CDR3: CASSPSSGEQFF. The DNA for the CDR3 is TGTGCCAGCTCACCAAGTAGCGGTGAGCAGTTCTTC. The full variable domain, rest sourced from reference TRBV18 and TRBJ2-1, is NAGVMQNPRHLVRRRGQEARLRCSPMKGHSHVYWYRQLPEEGLKFMVYLQKENIIDESGMPKERFSAEFPKEGPSILRIQQVVRGDSAAYFCASSPSSGEQFFGPGTRLTVL.

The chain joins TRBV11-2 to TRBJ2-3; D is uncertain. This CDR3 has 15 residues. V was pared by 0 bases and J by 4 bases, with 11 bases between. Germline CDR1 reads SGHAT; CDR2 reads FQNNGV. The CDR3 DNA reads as TGTGCCAGCAGCTTAGAAGGGTCTGCCGCAGATACGCAGTATTTT. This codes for CASSLEGSAADTQYF.

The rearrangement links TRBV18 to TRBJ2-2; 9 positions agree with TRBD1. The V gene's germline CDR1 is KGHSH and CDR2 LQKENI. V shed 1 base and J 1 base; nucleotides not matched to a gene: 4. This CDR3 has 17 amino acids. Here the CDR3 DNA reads TGTGCCAGCTCACCACTGCCGGGACAGGGGAACACCGGGGAGCTGTTTTTT. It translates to CASSPLPGQGNTGELFF.

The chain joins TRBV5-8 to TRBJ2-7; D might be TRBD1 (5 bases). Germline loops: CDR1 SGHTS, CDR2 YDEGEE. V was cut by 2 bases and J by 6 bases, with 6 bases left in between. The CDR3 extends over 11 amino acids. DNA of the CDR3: TGTGCCAGCAGCTTTACAGGCGAGCAGTACGTC. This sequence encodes CASSFTGEQYV.

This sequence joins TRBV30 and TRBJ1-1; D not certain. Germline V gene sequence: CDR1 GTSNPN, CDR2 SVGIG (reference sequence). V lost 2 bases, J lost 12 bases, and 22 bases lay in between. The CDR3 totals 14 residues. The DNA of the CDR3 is TGTGCCTGGAGTAACATCCGCGGTTCTCCTCGAACTTTCTTT. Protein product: CAWSNIRGSPRTFF.

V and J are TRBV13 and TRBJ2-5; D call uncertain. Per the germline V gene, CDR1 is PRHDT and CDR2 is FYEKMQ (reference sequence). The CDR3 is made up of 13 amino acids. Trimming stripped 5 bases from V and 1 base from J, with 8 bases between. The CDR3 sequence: CASSPKSQETQYF. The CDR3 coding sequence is TGTGCCAGCAGCCCAAAGTCCCAAGAGACCCAGTACTTC.

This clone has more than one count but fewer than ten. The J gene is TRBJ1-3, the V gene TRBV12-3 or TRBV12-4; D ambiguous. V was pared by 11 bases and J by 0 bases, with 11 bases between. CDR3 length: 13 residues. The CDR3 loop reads CAFGRSSGNTIYF. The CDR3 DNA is TGTGCCTTTGGTCGGAGCTCTGGAAACACCATATATTTT.

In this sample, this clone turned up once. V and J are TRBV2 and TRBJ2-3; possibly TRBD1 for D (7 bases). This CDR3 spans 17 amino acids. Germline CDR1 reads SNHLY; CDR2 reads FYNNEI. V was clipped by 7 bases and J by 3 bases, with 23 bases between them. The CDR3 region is CASIKTGKVAVTDTQYF. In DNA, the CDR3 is TGTGCCAGCATTAAGACAGGGAAAGTAGCGGTGACAGATACGCAGTATTTT.

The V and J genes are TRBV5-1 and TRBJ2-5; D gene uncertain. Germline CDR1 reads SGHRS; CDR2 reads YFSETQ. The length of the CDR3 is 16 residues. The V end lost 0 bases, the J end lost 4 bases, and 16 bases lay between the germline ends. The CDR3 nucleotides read TGCGCCAGCAGCTTGGGGCGCTCTGGGGTTTCAGAGACCCAGTACTTC. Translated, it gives CASSLGRSGVSETQYF.

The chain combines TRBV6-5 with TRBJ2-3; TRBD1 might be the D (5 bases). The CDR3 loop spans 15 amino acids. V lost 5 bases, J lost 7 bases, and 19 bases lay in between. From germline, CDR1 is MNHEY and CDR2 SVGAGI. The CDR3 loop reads CASSTRLAGRYTQYF. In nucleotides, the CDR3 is TGTGCCAGCAGTACCCGTTTGGCAGGGCGGTATACGCAGTATTTT.

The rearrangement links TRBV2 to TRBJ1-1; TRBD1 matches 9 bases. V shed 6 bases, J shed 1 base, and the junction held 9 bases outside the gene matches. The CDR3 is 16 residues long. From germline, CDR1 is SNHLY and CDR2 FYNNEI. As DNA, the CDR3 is TGTGCCAGCAGGGTACAGGGGGCATCGACGAACACTGAAGCTTTCTTT. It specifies CASRVQGASTNTEAFF.

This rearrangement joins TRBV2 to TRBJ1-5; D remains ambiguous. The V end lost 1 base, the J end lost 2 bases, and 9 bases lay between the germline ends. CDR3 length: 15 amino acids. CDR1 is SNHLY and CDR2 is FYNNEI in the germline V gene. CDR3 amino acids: CASSEGENGNQPQHF. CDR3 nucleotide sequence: TGTGCCAGCAGTGAAGGAGAAAATGGCAATCAGCCCCAGCATTTT. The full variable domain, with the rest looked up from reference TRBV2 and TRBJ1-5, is EPEVTQTPSHQVTQMGQEVILRCVPISNHLYFYWYRQILGQKVEFLVSFYNNEISEKSEIFDDQFSVERPDGSNFTLKIRSTKLEDSAMYFCASSEGENGNQPQHFGDGTRLSIL.

This chain's CDR3 is CASSQPGSISYEQYF. CDR3 nucleotides: TGTGCCAGCAGCCAACCAGGGAGCATCTCCTACGAGCAGTACTTC. The chain is built from TRBV4-2 and TRBJ2-7; D tentatively reads TRBD1 or TRBD2 (5 bases each). The germline gives CDR1 LGHNA, CDR2 YNFKEQ. The CDR3 is 15 residues long. V shed 2 bases and J shed 0 bases, with 11 bases lying between them.

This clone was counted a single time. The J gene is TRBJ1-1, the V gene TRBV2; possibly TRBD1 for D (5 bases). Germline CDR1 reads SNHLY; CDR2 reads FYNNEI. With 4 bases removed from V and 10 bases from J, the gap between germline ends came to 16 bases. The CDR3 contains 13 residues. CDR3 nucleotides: TGTGCCAGCAGTGTTTTGGACACTCAAGGAGCTTTCTTT. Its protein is CASSVLDTQGAFF.

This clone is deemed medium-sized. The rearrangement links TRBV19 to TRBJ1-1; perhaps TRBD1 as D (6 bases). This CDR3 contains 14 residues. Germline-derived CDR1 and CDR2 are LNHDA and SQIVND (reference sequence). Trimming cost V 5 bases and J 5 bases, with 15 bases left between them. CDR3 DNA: TGTGCCAGTAGTCCTAAACTAGGGGGGACTGAAGCTTTCTTT. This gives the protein CASSPKLGGTEAFF. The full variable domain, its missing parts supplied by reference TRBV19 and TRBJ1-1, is DGGITQSPKYLFRKEGQNVTLSCEQNLNHDAMYWYRQDPGQGLRLIYYSQIVNDFQKGDIAEGYSVSREKKESFPLTVTSAQKNPTAFYLCASSPKLGGTEAFFGQGTRLTVV.

The CDR3 nucleotides read TGTGCCAGTAGCAGAGGACGGACAGGGATTCCTGAAGCTTTCTTT. Amino acid sequence: CASSRGRTGIPEAFF. The chain employs TRBV19 and TRBJ1-1; 8 nucleotides agree with TRBD1. V was pared by 6 bases and J by 6 bases, with 12 bases of the junction left unmatched. CDR3 length: 15 residues. CDR1 is LNHDA, CDR2 SQIVND, per germline (reference sequence).

CDR3 residues: CASSLVARGTGGNEQYF. In nucleotides, the CDR3 is TGCGCCAGCAGCTTGGTGGCCCGGGGGACAGGGGGCAACGAGCAGTACTTC. The chain uses TRBV5-1 and TRBJ2-7, with 12 bases that match TRBD1. V was pared by 0 bases and J by 5 bases, with 9 bases of the junction left unmatched. CDR1 SGHRS and CDR2 YFSETQ come from the germline V gene. The CDR3 sequence is 17 residues long.

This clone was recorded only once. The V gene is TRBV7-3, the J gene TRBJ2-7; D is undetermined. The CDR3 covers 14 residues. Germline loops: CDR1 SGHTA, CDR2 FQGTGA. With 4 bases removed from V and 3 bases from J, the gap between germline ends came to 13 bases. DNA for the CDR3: TGTGCCAGCAGCTGCGTATCCCAGGACTACGAGCAGTACGTC. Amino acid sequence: CASSCVSQDYEQYV.

The CDR3 sequence: CASSLELGLWNTGELFF. As DNA, the CDR3 is TGTGCCAGCAGCTTGGAACTTGGTTTGTGGAACACCGGGGAGCTGTTTTTT. V and J are TRBV5-8 and TRBJ2-2, with no clear D. The CDR3 length is 17 residues. V lost 0 bases to trimming and J lost 1 base, with 13 bases between them. The V gene's germline CDR1 is SGHTS and CDR2 YDEGEE.

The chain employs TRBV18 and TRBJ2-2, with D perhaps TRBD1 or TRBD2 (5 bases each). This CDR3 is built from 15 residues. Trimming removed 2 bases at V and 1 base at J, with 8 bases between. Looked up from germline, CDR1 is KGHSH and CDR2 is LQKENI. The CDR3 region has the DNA TGTGCCAGCTCACCAAGCGGACAGAACACCGGGGAGCTGTTTTTT. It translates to CASSPSGQNTGELFF.

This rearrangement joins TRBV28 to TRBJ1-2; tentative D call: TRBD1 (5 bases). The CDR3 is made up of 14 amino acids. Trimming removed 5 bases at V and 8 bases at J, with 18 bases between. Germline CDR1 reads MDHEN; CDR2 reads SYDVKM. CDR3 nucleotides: TGTGCCAGCAGTCCAGCGTTGGGGGGTTTGGGCTACACCTTC. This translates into CASSPALGGLGYTF.

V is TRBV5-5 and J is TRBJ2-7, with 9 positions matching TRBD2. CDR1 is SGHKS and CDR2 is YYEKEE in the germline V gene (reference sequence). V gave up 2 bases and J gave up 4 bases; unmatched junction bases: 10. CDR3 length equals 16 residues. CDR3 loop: CASSFLIAGVGYEQYV. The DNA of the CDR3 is TGTGCCAGCAGCTTTTTGATAGCGGGAGTAGGTTACGAGCAGTACGTC.

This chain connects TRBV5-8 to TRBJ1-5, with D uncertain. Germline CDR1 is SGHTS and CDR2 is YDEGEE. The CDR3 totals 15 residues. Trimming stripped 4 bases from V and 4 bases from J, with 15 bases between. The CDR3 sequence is CASSPPPGSNQPQHF. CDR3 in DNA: TGTGCCAGCAGCCCCCCCCCGGGTTCGAATCAGCCCCAGCATTTT.

DNA of the CDR3: TGTGCCAGCTCACCAAGGACAGGGGCTGAGGGCTACACCTTC. It encodes CASSPRTGAEGYTF. The chain combines TRBV18 with TRBJ1-2; 9 bases match TRBD1. Germline V gives CDR1 KGHSH, CDR2 LQKENI. The CDR3 covers 14 residues. Trimming removed 2 bases from V and 8 bases from J; junction bases left unmatched: 6. The full variable domain, in which reference TRBV18 and TRBJ1-2 provide the parts outside the CDR3, is NAGVMQNPRHLVRRRGQEARLRCSPMKGHSHVYWYRQLPEEGLKFMVYLQKENIIDESGMPKERFSAEFPKEGPSILRIQQVVRGDSAAYFCASSPRTGAEGYTFGSGTRLTVV.